The 10 T cell receptor beta chains below come from one sample, sequenced in a study of blood T cell repertoires in COVID-19. Clones were read by immunoSEQ multiplex PCR, and TCRdb kept only the in-frame ones, dropping some. The sample lists 250,000 to 350,000 clones; 85% were seen once. Material for sequencing was PBMCs or T cells enriched from blood (not recorded which). The receptor set was obtained from a woman aged 45-65 years who had recovered from COVID-19.

The V and J genes are TRBV4-1 and TRBJ1-2; D call uncertain. In germline, CDR1 is MGHRA, CDR2 YSYEKL. The CDR3 totals 14 residues. With 4 bases removed from V and 1 base from J, the gap between germline ends came to 10 bases. The CDR3 protein is CASSPERVNYGYTF. In DNA form, the CDR3 reads TGCGCCAGCAGCCCCGAACGGGTTAACTATGGCTACACCTTC.

CDR3 bases: TGTGCCAGTAGTCCCCGACTAGCGGGGAGGCGATTCGACGAGCAGTACTTC. Amino acids: CASSPRLAGRRFDEQYF. The V call is TRBV19, the J call TRBJ2-7; 11 nucleotides match TRBD2. Germline CDR1 and CDR2: LNHDA and SQIVND (reference sequence). This CDR3 is 17 amino acids long. The junction had 14 bases not matched to a gene; V was cut back by 5 bases and J by 5 bases.

The chain joins TRBV19 to TRBJ1-4; 8 nucleotides agree with TRBD1. Germline V gene sequence: CDR1 LNHDA, CDR2 SQIVND (reference sequence). V lost 4 bases, J lost 8 bases, and 6 bases stayed unmatched. The CDR3 is 14 amino acids. The CDR3 is CASSTTGAKEKLFF. CDR3 DNA sequence: TGTGCCAGTAGTACGACAGGGGCCAAAGAAAAACTGTTTTTT.

V is TRBV11-3 and J is TRBJ2-1; TRBD1 is a possible D gene (8 bases). This CDR3 region has 15 residues. V was clipped by 5 bases and J by 5 bases, with 16 bases between them. Germline V lookup: CDR1 SGHNT, CDR2 YENEEA. The CDR3 loop reads CASSPGQGGNNEQFF. The CDR3 DNA is TGTGCCAGCAGCCCAGGACAGGGAGGGAACAATGAGCAGTTCTTC.

The V call is TRBV4-1, the J call TRBJ1-2; D unresolved. V lost 1 base and J lost 7, with 10 bases in between. There are 13 residues in the CDR3. CDR1 MGHRA and CDR2 YSYEKL come from the germline V gene. In DNA form, the CDR3 reads TGCGCCAGCAGCCAAGCCGGTCTTCCTGGCTACACCTTC. Amino acid sequence: CASSQAGLPGYTF.

The J gene is TRBJ2-2, the V gene TRBV18; 9 bases fit TRBD2. Germline CDR1 is KGHSH and CDR2 is LQKENI. This CDR3 contains 19 residues. The V segment lost 8 bases and the J segment 0 bases; nucleotides outside the gene matches: 16. CDR3 DNA sequence: TGTGCCAGCCGAACCTACCTTGTAGCGGGGGCTTCGAACACCGGGGAGCTGTTTTTT. Its protein is CASRTYLVAGASNTGELFF.

The rearrangement joins TRBV28 to TRBJ2-4, with D perhaps matching TRBD1 (6 bases). V was pared by 6 bases and J by 8 bases, with 17 bases between. CDR3 size: 14 residues. In germline, CDR1 is MDHEN, CDR2 SYDVKM. The CDR3 spells CASSLRNRVDIQYF. CDR3 in DNA: TGTGCCAGCAGCCTCAGAAACAGGGTTGACATTCAGTACTTC.

The chain joins TRBV7-7 to TRBJ2-3; 11 bases agree with TRBD2. Germline CDR1 SSHAT, CDR2 FNYEAQ (reference sequence). J lost 3 bases, V lost 3 bases, and 2 bases had no gene match. The CDR3 is 15 amino acids. This CDR3 reads CASSLASGGTDTQYF. CDR3 coding DNA: TGTGCCAGCAGCTTGGCTAGCGGGGGGACAGATACGCAGTATTTT.

This chain links TRBV5-1 with TRBJ1-2, with TRBD1 matching over 7 bases. With V trimmed by 4 bases and J by 7 bases, 10 bases remained unmatched. The V gene's germline CDR1 is SGHRS and CDR2 YFSETQ. CDR3 length equals 14 residues. The DNA of the CDR3 is TGCGCCAGCAGCACCCGACAGGGATTGCGTGGCTACACCTTC. This encodes CASSTRQGLRGYTF.

J is TRBJ1-5 and V is TRBV5-6; 9 bases fit TRBD1. V lost 0 bases, J lost 4 bases, and 11 bases stayed unmatched. This CDR3 is 18 amino acids long. The germline V gene has CDR1 SGHDT and CDR2 YYEEEE. This CDR3 reads CASSLGQGGLIANQPQHF. As DNA, the CDR3 is TGTGCCAGCAGCTTGGGACAGGGGGGGCTTATAGCAAATCAGCCCCAGCATTTT.